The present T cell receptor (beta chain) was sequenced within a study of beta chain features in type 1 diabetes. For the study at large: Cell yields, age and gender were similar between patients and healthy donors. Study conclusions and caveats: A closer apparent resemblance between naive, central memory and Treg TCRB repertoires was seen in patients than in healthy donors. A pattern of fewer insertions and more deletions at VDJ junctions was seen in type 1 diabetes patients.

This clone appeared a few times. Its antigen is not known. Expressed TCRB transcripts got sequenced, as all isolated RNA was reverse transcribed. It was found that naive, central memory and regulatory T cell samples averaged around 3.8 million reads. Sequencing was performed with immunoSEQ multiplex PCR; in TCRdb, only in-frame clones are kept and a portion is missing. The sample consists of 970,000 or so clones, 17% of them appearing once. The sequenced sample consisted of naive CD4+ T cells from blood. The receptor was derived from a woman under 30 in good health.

Written as DNA, the CDR3 is TGTGCCAGCAGGCGGACGGGGTTCGTTCAACTGTTTTTT. Translation: CASRRTGFVQLFF. The chain has TRBV6-6 and TRBJ1-4; D is ambiguous. V lost 6 bases, J lost 12 bases, and 17 bases lay in between. Germline values: CDR1 MNHNY, CDR2 SVGAGI (reference sequence). The CDR3 is 13 amino acids.